This paragraph reports one TCR beta chain. Its target is not known. The data were taken from a study of cytomegalovirus exposure and HLA in healthy donors. Looking at the study overall: The approximately 670 first-cohort repertoires and the approximately 110 validation repertoires shared the same platform, a later analysis reported. General study findings and limits: First-cohort TCR clusters were later found to tend to co-occur in the 90 to 150 validation repertoires.

The donors were part of the roughly 120-subject validation cohort, which stood apart from the approximately 640-subject first cohort. Germline V CDR1 and CDR2: MGHRA, YSYEKL. V was cut by 4 bases and J by 8 bases, with 15 bases left in between. This CDR3 has 14 residues. Using immunoSEQ multiplex PCR, the repertoire was profiled, and TCRdb retains in-frame clones only, with some absent. The sample lists fewer than 100,000 clones, approximately 91% seen once, with around 2.1% in the top ten. This clonotype originated in a young man in good health and CMV-seronegative. This chain uses TRBV4-1 with TRBJ2-1, with TRBD2 as a possible D gene (6 bases). The specimen sequenced was PBMCs. CDR3 DNA: TGCGCCAGCAGCCGGGCGGGACGTGGCGATGAGCAGTTCTTC. Translated: CASSRAGRGDEQFF.